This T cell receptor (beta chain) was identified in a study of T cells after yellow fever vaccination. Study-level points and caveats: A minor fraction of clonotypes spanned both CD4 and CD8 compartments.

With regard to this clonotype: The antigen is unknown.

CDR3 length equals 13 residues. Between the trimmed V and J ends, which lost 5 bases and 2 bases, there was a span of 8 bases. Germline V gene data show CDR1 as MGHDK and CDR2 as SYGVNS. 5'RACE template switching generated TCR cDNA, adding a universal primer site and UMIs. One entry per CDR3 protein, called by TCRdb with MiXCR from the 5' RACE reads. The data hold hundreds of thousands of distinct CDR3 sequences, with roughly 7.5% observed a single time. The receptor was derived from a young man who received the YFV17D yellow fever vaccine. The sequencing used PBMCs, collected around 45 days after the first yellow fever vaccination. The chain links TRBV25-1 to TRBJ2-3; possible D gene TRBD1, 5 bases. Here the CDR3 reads CASSTGHTDTQYF. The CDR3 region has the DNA TGTGCCAGCAGTACCGGACACACAGATACGCAGTATTTT.